Listed below are T cell receptor beta chains from one sample, sequenced in a study of blood T cell repertoires in COVID-19. Clones were read by immunoSEQ multiplex PCR, and TCRdb kept only the in-frame ones, dropping some. Among under 250,000 clones, approximately 85% were seen once, and the ten largest hold 9% to 15%. Sequenced input: peripheral blood. The receptors originated from a man older than 75 with acute or convalescent COVID-19. Each CDR3 is given with its conserved first and last residue. D genes are given only for firm matches. Size values are once, few and many counts, or a class for expanded clones, and some rows have none.

TRBD1	TRBV28	.	TRBJ1-2	TGTGCCAGCAGTTATGGCCCGGGGGGACAGGGGCGGGACTACACCTTC	CASSYGPGGQGRDYTF
.	TRBV5-4	.	TRBJ1-6	TGTGCCAGCAGTCAGGAGGGCGGTGCCTATAATTCACCCCTCCACTTT	CASSQEGGAYNSPLHF
TRBD1	TRBV11-1	.	TRBJ2-7	TGTGCCAGCAGCTCCGGGACAGGGCTATTTGGTGACGAGCAGTACTTC	CASSSGTGLFGDEQYF
.	TRBV27	.	TRBJ2-2	TGTGCCAGCAGTTCTCCCACACAAACCGGGGAGCTGTTTTTT	CASSSPTQTGELFF
.	TRBV19	.	TRBJ2-4	TGTGCCAGTAGTATTGGGGGCACCAAAAACATTCAGTACTTC	CASSIGGTKNIQYF
.	TRBV6-2/TRBV6-3	.	TRBJ2-5	TGTGCCAGCAGTTACTCGCGGGGGCTGAAGACCCAGTACTTC	CASSYSRGLKTQYF
.	TRBV12-3/TRBV12-4	once	TRBJ1-5	TGTGCCAGCAGTTTGCGGGGGCCCCAGCATTTT	CASSLRGPQHF
.	TRBV20-1	.	TRBJ2-1	TGCAGTGCCTCCCTTCGGGAGCAGTTCTTC	CSASLREQFF
.	TRBV19	once	TRBJ1-1	TGTGCCAGTAGTATAGATGCCGTGGGGAGGGCTGAAGCTTTCTTT	CASSIDAVGRAEAFF
.	TRBV19	.	TRBJ1-1	TGTGCCAGTCAGGACTCCCATAGGCTCGCTTTCTTT	CASQDSHRLAFF
TRBD2	TRBV20-1	.	TRBJ2-3	TGCAGTGCCAGTAAGACTAGCGGCACAGATACGCAGTATTTT	CSASKTSGTDTQYF
TRBD1	TRBV6-5	.	TRBJ1-5	TGTGCCAGCAGCGCCGACAGGGCTAATCAGCCCCAGCATTTT	CASSADRANQPQHF
.	TRBV4-2	.	TRBJ2-1	TGTGCCAGCAGCCAAGATCCGGGAGACAATGAGCAGTTCTTC	CASSQDPGDNEQFF
TRBD1	TRBV5-4	few	TRBJ1-2	TGTGCCAGCAGTAAACCGGGACAGGAATATGGCTACACCTTC	CASSKPGQEYGYTF
.	TRBV7-2	once	TRBJ1-5	TGTGCCAGCAGCTTAAGGGCACAGGGTGGGGGTCAGCCCCAGCATTTT	CASSLRAQGGGQPQHF
.	TRBV20-1	.	TRBJ2-7	TGCAGTGCTAGTGGGCAGGGCAACTACGAGCAGTACTTC	CSASGQGNYEQYF
.	TRBV6-5	.	TRBJ2-7	TGCAATACACAAGGGGCTTTGCCCTACGAGCAGTACTTC	CNTQGALPYEQYF
TRBD1	TRBV9	.	TRBJ1-2	TGTGCCAGCAGCGTAGGGGACAGGGACGGCTACACCTTC	CASSVGDRDGYTF
.	TRBV18	.	TRBJ2-1	TGTGCCAGCTCACCCAGCGGCTCCTCCTACAATGAGCAGTTCTTC	CASSPSGSSYNEQFF
TRBD2	TRBV5-8	.	TRBJ2-3	TGTGCCAGCAGCTCTTTCCTGACTAGCGGGAGGACTGATACGCAGTATTTT	CASSSFLTSGRTDTQYF
.	TRBV7-2	.	TRBJ1-6	TGTGCCAGCAGCCCAGCCCGTAGGAGTTCACCCCTCCACTTT	CASSPARRSSPLHF
.	TRBV5-1	.	TRBJ2-1	TGCGCCAGCAGCCCCGGGACTCCCGTCGATGAGCAGTTCTTC	CASSPGTPVDEQFF
.	TRBV4-1	.	TRBJ2-7	TGCGCCAGCAGCCCACGTGATAGCGGTAACTACGAGCAGTACTTC	CASSPRDSGNYEQYF
TRBD1	TRBV28	.	TRBJ1-1	TGTGCCAGCATCGGGACAGCACCCAAAAACACTGAAGCTTTCTTT	CASIGTAPKNTEAFF
TRBD1	TRBV19	.	TRBJ2-7	TGTGCCAGTAGTGACAGGGCCTCCTACGAGCAGTACTTC	CASSDRASYEQYF
.	TRBV19	.	TRBJ1-4	TGTGCCAGTACCAGGGGAGAAAAACTGTTTTTT	CASTRGEKLFF
.	TRBV6-6	.	TRBJ2-3	TGTGCCAGCAGCTTCCTTCAGTCGGGGCAGTATTTT	CASSFLQSGQYF
TRBD1	TRBV19	.	TRBJ1-1	TGTGCCAGTAGTAAGGGACAGCAGACTGAAGCTTTCTTT	CASSKGQQTEAFF
.	TRBV10-1	.	TRBJ1-4	TGCGCCAGCAGTGACGCGGTCGGCGAAAAACTGTTTTTT	CASSDAVGEKLFF
.	TRBV19	few	TRBJ1-2	TGTGCCAGTAGTATTGACACTAACTATGGCTACACCTTC	CASSIDTNYGYTF
TRBD2	TRBV7-3	.	TRBJ2-7	TGTGCCAGCAGCTTAACTAGCGGGTATTCCTACGAGCAGTACTTC	CASSLTSGYSYEQYF
.	TRBV5-5	.	TRBJ1-5	TGTGCCAGCAGCTTGGAACTTCTCATCAATCAGCCCCAGCATTTT	CASSLELLINQPQHF
.	TRBV28	.	TRBJ1-6	TGTGCCAGCAGCGCCGCGGGGTTTAATTCACCCCTCCACTTT	CASSAAGFNSPLHF
.	TRBV7-7	.	TRBJ2-3	TGTGCTAGCAGCTTAACAGGGAGCACAGATACGCAGTATTTT	CASSLTGSTDTQYF
.	TRBV20-1	few	TRBJ1-2	TGCAGTGCTAGAGGTGGGGCTGGCTACACCTTC	CSARGGAGYTF
TRBD1	TRBV19	.	TRBJ1-1	TGTGCCAGTAGTTATTCAGGGGGAATCACTGAAGCTTTCTTT	CASSYSGGITEAFF
TRBD2	TRBV4-1	once	TRBJ2-7	TGCGCCAGCAGCCAACGAGGGACTAGTAGGTACGAGCAGTACTTC	CASSQRGTSRYEQYF
.	TRBV5-1	.	TRBJ2-3	TGCGCCAGCAGCTTGAGACGCGGGGCCTCGACAGATACGCAGTATTTT	CASSLRRGASTDTQYF
.	TRBV6-6	.	TRBJ1-1	TGTGCCAGCAGTTCGACAGGTATGAACACTGAAGCTTTCTTT	CASSSTGMNTEAFF
TRBD1	TRBV5-6	.	TRBJ1-6	TGTGCCAGCAGCTTGTTTGTCGTCAGGGGGCTGACCTTTTCACCCCTCCACTTT	CASSLFVVRGLTFSPLHF
.	TRBV2	.	TRBJ2-7	TGTGCCAGCAGTTTCACAGGGTACGAGCAGTACTTC	CASSFTGYEQYF
TRBD1	TRBV5-4	.	TRBJ2-7	TGTGCCAGCAGCCCGGGACAGGGGGACTACTACGAGCAGTACTTC	CASSPGQGDYYEQYF
.	TRBV5-8	.	TRBJ2-5	TGTGCCAGCAGCTTGGTAAGGAGGGTGTTGCAAGAGACCCAGTACTTC	CASSLVRRVLQETQYF
.	TRBV6-6	.	TRBJ1-3	TGTGCCAGCAGGCCCGGAGCTCTCTCTGGAAACACCATATATTTT	CASRPGALSGNTIYF
.	TRBV4-2	once	TRBJ2-1	TGTGCCAGCAGCCAAGATCTTTCCTCCTACAATGAGCAGTTCTTC	CASSQDLSSYNEQFF
.	TRBV18	.	TRBJ1-5	TGTGCCAGCTCACCTGGACAAGGGGAGCCCCAGCATTTT	CASSPGQGEPQHF
.	TRBV21-1	.	TRBJ2-5	TGTGCCAGCAGCAAACAGCCCACGGGGAAAGAGACCCAGTACTTC	CASSKQPTGKETQYF
.	TRBV2	.	TRBJ2-7	TGTGCCAGCAGTGACTCCCGGTCCGGTGTATACGAGCAGTACTTC	CASSDSRSGVYEQYF
TRBD1	TRBV6-4	few	TRBJ2-2	TGTGCCAGCAGTGACTCGGGAGGTGACAGGGGTCGTTCCGGGGAGCTGTTTTTT	CASSDSGGDRGRSGELFF
.	TRBV7-9	.	TRBJ1-1	TGTGCCAGCAGCCCCCGGACTGAAGCTTTCTTT	CASSPRTEAFF
.	TRBV5-1	.	TRBJ1-1	TGCGCCAGCAGCCTTTCTCCCCCAGGACAGAGGAACACTGAAGCTTTCTTT	CASSLSPPGQRNTEAFF
TRBD1	TRBV2	.	TRBJ2-1	TGTGCCAGCAGGGACAGGGTTAACAATGAGCAGTTCTTC	CASRDRVNNEQFF
.	TRBV4-3	once	TRBJ1-3	TGCGCCAGCAGCCAAGAGACTGCTGGAAACACCATATATTTT	CASSQETAGNTIYF